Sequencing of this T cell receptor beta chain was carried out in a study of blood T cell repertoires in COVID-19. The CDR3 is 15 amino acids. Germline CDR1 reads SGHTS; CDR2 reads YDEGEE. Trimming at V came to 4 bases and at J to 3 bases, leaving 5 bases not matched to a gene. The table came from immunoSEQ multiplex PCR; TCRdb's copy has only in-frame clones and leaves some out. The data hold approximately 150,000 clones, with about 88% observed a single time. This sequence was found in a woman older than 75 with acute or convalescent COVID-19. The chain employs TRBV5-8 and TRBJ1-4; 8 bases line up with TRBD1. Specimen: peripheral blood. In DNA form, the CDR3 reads TGTGCCAGCAGCACCGGACAGGGTCCTAATGAAAAACTGTTTTTT. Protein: CASSTGQGPNEKLFF.